The clone carrying this TCR beta chain was recorded once. The data originate from a study of blood T cell repertoires in COVID-19. Study as a whole: Acute and convalescent COVID-19 samples came from the United States, Italy and Spain. The analysed material was cDNA or gDNA that came from T cells, B-cell-depleted T cells, or PBMCs.

Those enrolled in Seattle joined during active infection and were followed longitudinally afterward. Assay used: immunoSEQ multiplex PCR; TCRdb lists only in-frame clones, some missing. The sample records around 310,000 clones, 90% being singletons. The germline V gene has CDR1 DFQATT and CDR2 SNEGSKA (reference sequence). V was trimmed by 3 bases and J by 1 base, leaving 6 bases between them. The CDR3 runs 12 residues. V is TRBV20-1 and J is TRBJ2-5; D not certain. The receptor comes from a woman in her thirties or forties with COVID-19, enrolled during active disease. The sequencing sample was made of peripheral blood. The DNA for the CDR3 is TGCAGTGCTAGTGGCAGCCAAGAGACCCAGTACTTC. This translates into CSASGSQETQYF.